A selection of T cell receptor beta chains follows, all from one sample in a study of shared clonotypes between healthy human individuals. Repertoires were generated with immunoSEQ multiplex PCR, while TCRdb's copy carries only in-frame clones and drops some. Of about 1 million clones listed, roughly 80% were seen once; the top ten hold approximately 1.5%. The sample comprised memory CD4+ T cells sorted from blood. The receptors originated from a man in his late teens or twenties in good health. The conserved cysteine and the conserved F or W are not part of the CDR3 here. The order of the fields is V gene, J gene, CDR3 protein.

>TRBV6-6|TRBJ2-7
ASSYSPRGAYEQY
>TRBV5-1|TRBJ2-5
ASSFGLGETQY
>TRBV19|TRBJ1-6
ASSIRGLGDSPLH
>TRBV27|TRBJ1-5
ASSLPGGPQH
>TRBV5-1|TRBJ2-2
ATAKVGQANTGELF
>TRBV9|TRBJ2-7
ASSERGWGDEQY
>TRBV11-2|TRBJ2-7
ASSPEGGFSYEQY
>TRBV7-2|TRBJ2-2
ASSRGLPPGTGELF
>TRBV11-2|TRBJ1-5
ASSLTFNQPQH
>TRBV9|TRBJ2-7
ASSVATLRVYEQY
>TRBV18|TRBJ2-7
ASSRGDSYEQY
>TRBV30|TRBJ2-5
AWSVQTSGSLETQY
>TRBV28|TRBJ1-1
ASGTGSMNTEAF
>TRBV7-2|TRBJ1-5
ASSLGPQQPQH
>TRBV19|TRBJ2-3
ASSIWGLATDTQY